Shown below are 19 T cell receptor beta chains from a single sample sequenced in a study of Ad26.COV2.S vaccination and SARS-CoV-2 variants. Regarding treatment: roughly 19 received Ad26.COV2.S at low or high dose, single or two shots; 5 received placebo; per-sample allocation not given. Repertoires come from day 63 after the first vaccine or placebo injection. Sequencing was performed with immunoSEQ multiplex PCR; in TCRdb, only in-frame clones are kept and a portion is missing. The data show fewer than 300,000 clones, around 87% seen once. This specimen was peripheral blood, taken in a trial of Ad26.COV2.S vaccine versus placebo. The receptors shown here come from a person aged 18-60 years who received the Ad26.COV2.S COVID-19 vaccine or a placebo.

The J gene is TRBJ2-3, the V gene TRBV20-1; tentative D call: TRBD1 (5 bases). Germline CDR1 and CDR2: DFQATT and SNEGSKA (reference sequence). CDR3 length equals 14 residues. V lost 3 bases to trimming and J lost 5 bases, with 15 bases between them. The CDR3 region is CSASRQGMGDTQYF. CDR3 in DNA: TGCAGTGCTAGTCGGCAGGGAATGGGAGATACGCAGTATTTT.

CDR3: CASSSPQGAGTEAFF. The DNA for the CDR3 is TGTGCCAGCAGCTCCCCGCAGGGGGCAGGAACTGAAGCTTTCTTT. J is TRBJ1-1 and V is TRBV7-2; 8 nucleotides match TRBD1. Trimming cost V 4 bases and J 5 bases; bases outside gene matches: 9. The length of the CDR3 is 15 residues. From germline, CDR1 is SGHTA and CDR2 FQGNSA.

This rearrangement joins TRBV4-1 to TRBJ2-7, with 8 bases matching TRBD1. The CDR3 has 16 amino acids. CDR1 and CDR2 (germline): MGHRA, YSYEKL. V lost 2 bases, J lost 3 bases, and 9 bases stayed unmatched. The CDR3 reads CASSQYDRGLIYEQYF. In DNA, the CDR3 is TGCGCCAGCAGCCAATACGACAGGGGCCTTATCTACGAGCAGTACTTC.

The V gene is TRBV5-6, the J gene TRBJ1-1; possibly TRBD1 for D (5 bases). Germline CDR1 is SGHDT and CDR2 is YYEEEE. Trimming shortened V by 1 base and J by 9 bases, and 10 bases separated the two germline ends. There are 12 residues in the CDR3. The CDR3 sequence: CASSLFPGQAFF. DNA of the CDR3: TGTGCCAGCAGCTTGTTTCCAGGGCAAGCTTTCTTT.

The table lists this clone with a few counts. This chain connects TRBV7-9 to TRBJ1-1; 8 nucleotides align to TRBD1. The CDR3 sequence is 17 residues long. The trim removed 6 bases at V and 2 bases at J, leaving 14 bases unmatched. Germline loops: CDR1 SEHNR, CDR2 FQNEAQ (reference sequence). CDR3 bases: TGTGCCAGCAGTTACTCAAGAGGACAGGGAAGAAACACTGAAGCTTTCTTT. Translated: CASSYSRGQGRNTEAFF. Combining the CDR3 with reference TRBV7-9 and TRBJ1-1 gives the whole variable domain DTGVSQNPRHKITKRGQNVTFRCDPISEHNRLYWYRQTLGQGPEFLTYFQNEAQLEKSRLLSDRFSAERPKGSFSTLEIQRTEQGDSAMYLCASSYSRGQGRNTEAFFGQGTRLTVV.

This clone was counted once. The chain employs TRBV18 and TRBJ2-7, with D perhaps matching TRBD1 (7 bases). V gave up 3 bases and J gave up 5 bases, with 11 bases separating them. This CDR3 comprises 13 residues. CDR1 is KGHSH, CDR2 LQKENI, per germline. The CDR3 region has the DNA TGTGCCAGCTCACCGGCAGGGGGGAACGAGCAGTACTTC. It specifies CASSPAGGNEQYF.

Worth noting for this clone: Different DNA sequences within this sample yield the same CDR3. The chain links TRBV20-1 to TRBJ1-2; D is undetermined. CDR1 and CDR2 (germline): DFQATT, SNEGSKA (reference sequence). This CDR3 region has 12 residues. V lost 3 bases to trimming and J lost 2 bases, with 7 bases between them. In DNA, the CDR3 is TGCAGTGCTAGTTCGAGCAACTATGGCTACACCTTC. This gives the protein CSASSSNYGYTF.

The chain combines TRBV5-1 with TRBJ1-4, with 9 bases aligning to TRBD1. Germline-derived CDR1 and CDR2 are SGHRS and YFSETQ. The CDR3 consists of 17 residues. V was pared by 0 bases and J by 4 bases, with 7 bases of the junction left unmatched. The CDR3 DNA reads TGCGCCAGCAGCTTGGACGGACAGGGGTCTATTAATGAAAAACTGTTTTTT. Protein: CASSLDGQGSINEKLFF. The full variable domain, rest sourced from reference TRBV5-1 and TRBJ1-4, is KAGVTQTPRYLIKTRGQQVTLSCSPISGHRSVSWYQQTPGQGLQFLFEYFSETQRNKGNFPGRFSGRQFSNSRSEMNVSTLELGDSALYLCASSLDGQGSINEKLFFGSGTQLSVL.

This chain uses TRBV2 with TRBJ1-1; D is undetermined. V was trimmed by 4 bases and J by 8 bases, leaving 11 bases between them. The CDR3 has 12 residues. CDR1 and CDR2 (germline): SNHLY, FYNNEI. The CDR3 spells CASSGLAAEAFF. The CDR3 region has the DNA TGTGCCAGCAGTGGGTTGGCAGCAGAAGCTTTCTTT.

The CDR3 nucleotides are TGTGCCAGCAGCCGGGACATCTCCTACGAGCAGTACTTC. Protein product: CASSRDISYEQYF. The chain has TRBV2 and TRBJ2-7; a possible D gene is TRBD1 (6 bases). Between the trimmed V and J ends, which lost 6 bases and 0 bases, there was a span of 9 bases. Germline loops: CDR1 SNHLY, CDR2 FYNNEI. The CDR3 is 13 residues long. Full variable domain (missing parts from reference TRBV2 and TRBJ2-7): EPEVTQTPSHQVTQMGQEVILRCVPISNHLYFYWYRQILGQKVEFLVSFYNNEISEKSEIFDDQFSVERPDGSNFTLKIRSTKLEDSAMYFCASSRDISYEQYFGPGTRLTVT.

V is TRBV4-1 and J is TRBJ2-1; 7 nucleotides match TRBD1. Germline loops: CDR1 MGHRA, CDR2 YSYEKL. V lost 4 bases and J lost 6; bases outside the gene matches: 12. The CDR3 totals 16 residues. The CDR3 spells CASSPRGQTGGNEQFF. CDR3 sequence (DNA): TGCGCCAGCAGCCCTAGGGGGCAGACGGGTGGCAATGAGCAGTTCTTC.

This clone appeared once. The chain couples TRBV15 to TRBJ1-1; D is ambiguous. V was pared by 0 bases and J by 6 bases, with 8 bases between. The CDR3 sequence is 13 residues long. In germline, CDR1 is LNHNV, CDR2 YYDKDF (reference sequence). CDR3 region: CATSRDWGSEAFF. DNA of the CDR3: TGTGCCACCAGCAGAGATTGGGGTTCTGAAGCTTTCTTT.

The CDR3 loop reads CASSYSVDRGNQPQHF. The CDR3 DNA is TGTGCCAGCAGTTACTCGGTTGACAGGGGGAATCAGCCCCAGCATTTT. V is TRBV6-2 or TRBV6-3 and J is TRBJ1-5; 9 bases match TRBD1. Germline-derived CDR1 and CDR2 are MNHEY and SVGEGT. CDR3 length: 16 residues. Trimming at V came to 0 bases and at J to 4 bases, leaving 4 bases not matched to a gene.

V gene TRBV7-2 combines with J gene TRBJ1-2; possible D gene TRBD1, 5 bases. This CDR3 is built from 16 residues. Between the trimmed V and J ends, which lost 5 bases and 7 bases, there was a span of 23 bases. CDR1 and CDR2 from the germline V gene are SGHTA and FQGNSA. The CDR3 loop reads CASSTHVREGLGGYTF. The CDR3 DNA follows: TGTGCCAGCAGCACCCACGTCAGGGAGGGGTTGGGTGGCTACACCTTC.

The CDR3 sequence: CSATRENIQYF. CDR3 nucleotide sequence: TGCAGTGCGACCAGGGAAAACATTCAGTACTTC. The chain combines TRBV20-1 with TRBJ2-4; D might be TRBD1 (5 bases). Trimming removed 6 bases at V and 5 bases at J, with 8 bases between. Germline CDR1 reads DFQATT; CDR2 reads SNEGSKA (reference sequence). CDR3 length: 11 amino acids.

The table lists this clone with a count of one. CDR3 amino acids: CASSSPGTAAYEQYF. For the CDR3, the DNA is TGTGCCAGCAGCTCACCGGGCACAGCTGCTTACGAGCAGTACTTC. The chain couples TRBV5-4 to TRBJ2-7; D remains ambiguous. CDR3 size: 15 residues. Trimming pared 3 bases from V and 4 bases from J, leaving 17 bases between. Germline CDR1 and CDR2: SGHNT and YYREEE (reference sequence).

This chain connects TRBV28 to TRBJ2-7; possibly TRBD2 for D (6 bases). The CDR3 has 16 amino acids. Trimming pared 5 bases from V and 0 bases from J, leaving 17 bases between. CDR1 MDHEN and CDR2 SYDVKM come from the germline V gene. The CDR3 sequence is CASSPRGSSDSYEQYF. CDR3 sequence (DNA): TGTGCCAGCAGTCCCCGCGGGTCTAGCGACTCCTACGAGCAGTACTTC. Drawing the rest from reference TRBV28 and TRBJ2-7, the complete variable domain is DVKVTQSSRYLVKRTGEKVFLECVQDMDHENMFWYRQDPGLGLRLIYFSYDVKMKEKGDIPEGYSVSREKKERFSLILESASTNQTSMYLCASSPRGSSDSYEQYFGPGTRLTVT.

The V call is TRBV7-2, the J call TRBJ2-2; TRBD1 aligns across 8 bases. The CDR3 contains 15 residues. Per the germline V gene, CDR1 is SGHTA and CDR2 is FQGNSA. V shed 5 bases and J 7 bases; nucleotides not matched to a gene: 9. CDR3 sequence reads: CASSPNPGGSGELFF. In DNA form, the CDR3 reads TGTGCCAGCAGCCCTAACCCAGGGGGCAGCGGGGAGCTGTTTTTT.

The chain's CDR3 is CASSYSRGPEAFF. CDR3 sequence (DNA): TGTGCCAGCAGTTACTCGAGAGGACCAGAAGCTTTCTTT. The rearrangement uses TRBV6-5 and TRBJ1-1; no definite D call. The germline V gene encodes CDR1 MNHEY and CDR2 SVGAGI. V lost 0 bases, J lost 8 bases, and 10 bases lay in between. The CDR3 extends over 13 amino acids.